The 30 T cell receptor beta chains below were found in one sample sequenced in a study of blood T cells in healthy people across ages. Through a sample-barcoded 5' primer and a J-beta primer mix, a second PCR was run for roughly 7 to 12 cycles. From the 5' RACE reads, TCRdb called clonotypes with MiXCR, one entry per CDR3 protein. The data show 1.5 million to 2 million distinct CDR3 sequences, 40% to 55% seen once. The sample taken for sequencing was blood. The receptor source for this set is a woman between 40 and 55 years old in good health.

This clonotype was observed a handful of times. This chain joins TRBV10-3 and TRBJ2-5; 8 nucleotides match TRBD2. This CDR3 is built from 14 residues. CDR1 and CDR2 (germline): ENHRY, SYGVKD. V lost 7 bases to trimming and J lost 5 bases; unmatched junction nucleotides: 9. Here the CDR3 reads CAIKPGGAGETQYF. CDR3 sequence (DNA): TGTGCCATCAAACCGGGGGGGGCCGGTGAGACCCAGTACTTC.

There are a few counts of this clonotype. The chain couples TRBV5-1 to TRBJ2-1, with D maybe TRBD2 (7 bases). Germline lookup yields CDR1 SGHRS and CDR2 YFSETQ. V lost 5 bases and J lost 4, with 10 bases in between. The length of the CDR3 is 13 residues. The CDR3 reads CASRGGAYNEQFF. The CDR3 bases are TGCGCCAGCAGGGGGGGGGCATACAATGAGCAGTTCTTC. The whole variable domain, filled in from reference TRBV5-1 and TRBJ2-1, reads KAGVTQTPRYLIKTRGQQVTLSCSPISGHRSVSWYQQTPGQGLQFLFEYFSETQRNKGNFPGRFSGRQFSNSRSEMNVSTLELGDSALYLCASRGGAYNEQFFGPGTRLTVL.

The chain joins TRBV2 to TRBJ1-5; D is perhaps TRBD1 (6 bases). Germline values: CDR1 SNHLY, CDR2 FYNNEI. CDR3 length: 15 residues. V lost 1 base to trimming and J lost 2 bases, with 9 bases between them. The DNA for the CDR3 is TGTGCCAGCAGTGAAGGACAGGTTGGCAATCAGCCCCAGCATTTT. It codes for CASSEGQVGNQPQHF.

This sequence joins TRBV9 and TRBJ2-5; D not resolved. Trimming left V 4 bases short and J 4 bases short, with 8 bases between. The CDR3 covers 12 residues. CDR1 is SGDLS, CDR2 YYNGEE, per germline. The CDR3 DNA sequence: TGTGCCAGCAGCCAGCACGCAGAGACCCAGTACTTC. Translated, it gives CASSQHAETQYF.

This clonotype was counted a single time. This chain uses TRBV29-1 with TRBJ2-7, with TRBD1 matching 8 bases. Trimming at V came to 7 bases and at J to 0 bases, leaving 5 bases not matched to a gene. CDR1 SQVTM and CDR2 ANQGSEA come from the germline V gene. CDR3 length equals 13 residues. The CDR3: CSAEDRDSYEQYF. Here the CDR3 DNA reads TGCAGCGCCGAGGACAGGGACTCCTACGAGCAGTACTTC.

This clonotype was counted between two and nine times. The chain links TRBV5-5 to TRBJ2-1; 8 nucleotides line up with TRBD1. TRBJ2-7 matches the DNA end more closely, so the J call is doubtful. The CDR3 is 17 residues long. From germline, CDR1 is SGHKS and CDR2 YYEKEE (reference sequence). The CDR3 sequence is CASSSGVGTGSYNEQYF. CDR3 nucleotides: TGTGCCAGCAGCTCCGGGGTTGGGACAGGTTCCTACAATGAGCAGTACTTC.

This chain uses TRBV29-1 with TRBJ2-5; 10 bases are a match to TRBD2. Germline CDR1 and CDR2: SQVTM and ANQGSEA. After removal of 5 bases from V and 4 bases from J, the junction contained 4 bases not matched to a gene. This CDR3 contains 13 residues. The CDR3 DNA reads as TGCAGCGTTTTAAGCGGGGGGGGAGAGACCCAGTACTTC. This translates into CSVLSGGGETQYF. The variable domain in full, with the rest retrieved from reference TRBV29-1 and TRBJ2-5, is SAVISQKPSRDICQRGTSLTIQCQVDSQVTMMFWYRQQPGQSLTLIATANQGSEATYESGFVIDKFPISRPNLTFSTLTVSNMSPEDSSIYLCSVLSGGGETQYFGPGTRLLVL.

This clonotype was counted at least ten times. CDR3 protein: CASSYPGKDSPLHF. Here the CDR3 DNA reads TGTGCCAGCAGTTATCCAGGGAAGGATTCACCCCTCCACTTT. J is TRBJ1-6 and V is TRBV27, with D possibly being TRBD1 (5 bases). This CDR3 has 14 amino acids. Germline assignment: CDR1 MNHEY and CDR2 SMNVEV (reference sequence). The V and J ends lost 4 bases and 8 bases respectively, with 12 bases between them.

This chain links TRBV28 with TRBJ1-4; 7 bases match TRBD1. The trim removed 4 bases at V and 9 bases at J, leaving 8 bases unmatched. From germline, CDR1 is MDHEN and CDR2 SYDVKM. This CDR3 comprises 14 residues. CDR3 in DNA: TGTGCCAGCAGTTGGGACAGCCAGGGGAAAAAACTGTTTTTT. The encoded protein is CASSWDSQGKKLFF.

DNA of the CDR3: TGTGCCAGCAGTTTACCCAAGGGGGGTCACAATGAGCAGTTCTTC. Translation: CASSLPKGGHNEQFF. This chain connects TRBV28 to TRBJ2-1; TRBD1 or TRBD2 may be the D gene (6 bases each). V was pared by 2 bases and J by 5 bases, with 13 bases between. CDR3 size: 15 residues. From germline, CDR1 is MDHEN and CDR2 SYDVKM.

J is TRBJ2-1 and V is TRBV9; 8 nucleotides align to TRBD1. This CDR3 is 15 amino acids long. With 2 bases clipped from V and 5 bases from J, the junction kept 6 bases outside the gene matches. CDR1 and CDR2 (germline): SGDLS, YYNGEE. The CDR3 bases are TGTGCCAGCAGCGTCGGGACAGGAAGCCACAATGAGCAGTTCTTC. This codes for CASSVGTGSHNEQFF.

The chain links TRBV4-2 to TRBJ2-2, with D unclear. Germline CDR1 LGHNA, CDR2 YNFKEQ. CDR3 length: 14 amino acids. Deletions cut 0 bases from V and 1 base from J, with 3 bases between. The CDR3 DNA is TGTGCCAGCAGCCAAGATGAGAACACCGGGGAGCTGTTTTTT. Its protein product is CASSQDENTGELFF.

This clonotype appeared a few times. In DNA form, the CDR3 reads TGTGCCAGCAGTCTCGAGGAGGTCACAGATACGCAGTATTTT. It specifies CASSLEEVTDTQYF. The rearrangement joins TRBV7-9 to TRBJ2-3; possible D gene TRBD2, 5 bases. CDR1 is SEHNR, CDR2 FQNEAQ, per germline (reference sequence). The CDR3 is 14 residues long. Trimming took 6 bases from V and 2 from J, leaving 12 bases between them.

V usage is TRBV4-3 and J usage is TRBJ2-3; either TRBD1 or TRBD2 may fit D (5 bases each). This CDR3 is 18 amino acids long. V lost 0 bases, J lost 0 bases, and 16 bases lay in between. Germline lookup yields CDR1 LGHNA and CDR2 YSLEER. Here the CDR3 reads CASSQEGELLESTDTQYF. Written as DNA, the CDR3 is TGCGCCAGCAGCCAAGAGGGGGAGCTTTTAGAGAGCACAGATACGCAGTATTTT.

Comment on this clonotype: The junction shows a germline mismatch at one end, possibly a read error. DNA for the CDR3: TGTGCCGGCAGGAACCGGGACTCCCTCTACGAGCAGTACTTC. Its protein product is CAGRNRDSLYEQYF. This chain connects TRBV6-2 or TRBV6-3 to TRBJ2-7; D possibly corresponds to TRBD2 (6 bases). The CDR3 is made up of 14 amino acids. Germline V CDR1 and CDR2: MNHEY, SVGEGT.

This clonotype was picked up one time. The genes are TRBV21-1 and TRBJ2-5; the table's D call, TRBD2, has no DNA check behind it. TRBV21-1 is tagged as a pseudogene. This CDR3 is built from 14 residues. In DNA, the CDR3 is TGTGCCAGCAGCAAGAAGGGACTCGGGGAGACCCAGTACTTC. Translated, it gives CASSKKGLGETQYF.

A few counts support this clonotype. The V gene is TRBV5-1, the J gene TRBJ2-3; D gene uncertain. V was cut by 4 bases and J by 2 bases, with 14 bases left in between. Germline V lookup: CDR1 SGHRS, CDR2 YFSETQ. This CDR3 spans 15 amino acids. The CDR3 DNA reads TGCGCCAGCAGCATGGGGTTGCAAGACACAGATACGCAGTATTTT. Translated: CASSMGLQDTDTQYF.

The V call is TRBV5-8, the J call TRBJ2-7; D is uncertain. The CDR3 extends over 14 amino acids. V was pared by 6 bases and J by 3 bases, with 16 bases between. The germline CDR1 and CDR2 sequences are SGHTS and YDEGEE. CDR3 amino acids: CASTHWADYYEQYF. CDR3 sequence (DNA): TGTGCCAGCACCCACTGGGCAGATTACTACGAGCAGTACTTC.

This rearrangement joins TRBV7-8 to TRBJ2-6; no reliable D call. V gave up 1 base and J gave up 0 bases, with 13 bases separating them. CDR1 is SGHVS and CDR2 is FQNEAQ in the germline V gene. The CDR3 is made up of 18 amino acids. CDR3 DNA sequence: TGTGCCAGCAGCTTAGAGGCAGGTGGATCCTCTGGGGCCAACGTCCTGACTTTC. Its protein is CASSLEAGGSSGANVLTF.

This clonotype came up a few times. V and J are TRBV5-1 and TRBJ2-4, with D possibly matching TRBD1 (5 bases). Germline CDR1 and CDR2: SGHRS and YFSETQ. The CDR3 sequence is 16 residues long. V lost 4 bases and J 0 bases, leaving 14 bases between the germline ends. The CDR3 DNA follows: TGCGCCAGCAGCCCGGAACCCCAGGGAGCCAAAAACATTCAGTACTTC. The encoded protein is CASSPEPQGAKNIQYF.

This CDR3 is CASSLSGPQGGANVLTF. In nucleotides, the CDR3 is TGTGCCAGCAGTTTATCGGGACCTCAAGGGGGGGCCAACGTCCTGACTTTC. The V gene is TRBV28, the J gene TRBJ2-6, with D possibly being TRBD1 or TRBD2 (5 bases each). V was shortened by 1 base and J by 4 bases, with 14 bases between the two germline ends. CDR1 and CDR2 (germline): MDHEN, SYDVKM. This CDR3 is 17 amino acids long.

There are a few counts of this clonotype. The rearrangement uses TRBV6-2 or TRBV6-3 and TRBJ2-3, with D unclear. The V and J ends lost 4 bases and 4 bases respectively, with 6 bases between them. The germline V gene encodes CDR1 MNHEY and CDR2 SVGEGT. CDR3 length: 12 residues. In nucleotides, the CDR3 is TGTGCCAGCAGTTGGCTAGCAGATACGCAGTATTTT. Protein product: CASSWLADTQYF.

V gene TRBV5-6 combines with J gene TRBJ2-3; D gene ambiguous. V lost 1 base and J lost 4, with 10 bases in between. CDR1 SGHDT and CDR2 YYEEEE come from the germline V gene. This CDR3 contains 14 residues. This chain's CDR3 is CASSLNVVADTQYF. DNA for the CDR3: TGTGCCAGCAGCTTGAATGTGGTGGCAGATACGCAGTATTTT. Combining the CDR3 with reference TRBV5-6 and TRBJ2-3 gives the whole variable domain DAGVTQSPTHLIKTRGQQVTLRCSPKSGHDTVSWYQQALGQGPQFIFQYYEEEERQRGNFPDRFSGHQFPNYSSELNVNALLLGDSALYLCASSLNVVADTQYFGPGTRLTVL.

This clonotype was seen more than once but under ten times. The chain links TRBV7-6 to TRBJ2-3, with D possibly matching TRBD1 (6 bases). Germline loops: CDR1 SGHVS, CDR2 FNYEAQ. CDR3 length equals 13 residues. V was pared by 10 bases and J by 1 base, with 12 bases between. In DNA, the CDR3 is TGTGCCACCAGGGGCCCTGGCACAGATACGCAGTATTTT. This encodes CATRGPGTDTQYF.

This clonotype has a handful of counts. This sequence joins TRBV4-2 and TRBJ2-5; D gene ambiguous. The CDR3 has 14 amino acids. The germline V gene encodes CDR1 LGHNA and CDR2 YNFKEQ. V shed 2 bases and J shed 1 base, with 8 bases lying between them. The CDR3 DNA is TGTGCCAGCAGCCAATCCTGGACCCAAGAGACCCAGTACTTC. As protein: CASSQSWTQETQYF.

The V gene is TRBV7-8, the J gene TRBJ1-4, with D maybe TRBD1 (6 bases). Germline V gives CDR1 SGHVS, CDR2 FQNEAQ. CDR3 length: 15 amino acids. V lost 0 bases, J lost 10 bases, and 15 bases lay in between. This chain's CDR3 is CASSLAEGQGRKLFF. The CDR3 DNA reads as TGTGCCAGCAGCTTAGCTGAGGGGCAGGGGCGAAAACTGTTTTTT.

This clonotype was seen a handful of times. The chain combines TRBV28 with TRBJ2-7; D is unclear. CDR3 size: 12 residues. The germline V gene has CDR1 MDHEN and CDR2 SYDVKM. V dropped 8 bases and J dropped 6 bases, with 14 bases sitting between them. In nucleotides, the CDR3 is TGTGCCAGCGCTGGAAGGTTTAGCGAGCAGTACTTC. This codes for CASAGRFSEQYF.

This clonotype was detected a few times. J is TRBJ2-5 and V is TRBV29-1; either TRBD1 or TRBD2 may fit D (5 bases each). The ends were cut back, 6 bases at V and 5 bases at J, with 13 bases in the middle. CDR3 length: 12 amino acids. Germline V gene lookup returns CDR1 SQVTM and CDR2 ANQGSEA. The CDR3, as DNA: TGCAGCGTGCAGGTGGGGGACGAGACCCAGTACTTC. Its translation is CSVQVGDETQYF.

DNA of the CDR3: TGCAGTGCTAGAGATCTGGGGGGCGCATTCTATGAGCAGTTCTTC. Its protein product is CSARDLGGAFYEQFF. The chain employs TRBV20-1 and TRBJ2-1; either TRBD1 or TRBD2 may fit D (6 bases each). Trimming took off 0 bases at V and 8 bases at J, with 17 bases between the two ends. This CDR3 is built from 15 residues. Germline V gene sequence: CDR1 DFQATT, CDR2 SNEGSKA (reference sequence).

J is TRBJ1-2 and V is TRBV7-2; 8 bases match TRBD1. This CDR3 comprises 15 residues. V lost 7 bases and J lost 4; bases outside the gene matches: 11. From germline, CDR1 is SGHTA and CDR2 FQGNSA. CDR3 nucleotides: TGTGCCAGCACCCCCTCAGGACAGGGAGTCTATGGCTACACCTTC. This translates into CASTPSGQGVYGYTF.